The present T cell receptor (beta chain) was sequenced within a study of radiotherapy plus CTLA-4 blockade in lung cancer. The wider study: An objective response was seen in about 18% of patients, and disease control in about 31%. Study results and limitations: There was expansion of tumor-derived TCR clones in blood after radiotherapy plus ipilimumab. Response was reportedly best predicted by early blood T cell clone dynamics, with interferon-beta.

Measured with immunoSEQ multiplex PCR; TCRdb has only the in-frame clones, and not every one. This table has 58,000 or so clones, more than 60% appearing once. Ipilimumab-mediated CTLA-4 blockade plus focal radiation was given to patients having chemo-refractory metastatic non-small-cell lung cancer. Looked up from germline, CDR1 is SGDLS and CDR2 is YYNGEE. This CDR3 comprises 15 residues. V was clipped by 0 bases and J by 6 bases, with 10 bases between them. This clone was recorded once. The target antigen is unknown. The source was peripheral blood, collected from a patient treated with radiotherapy plus ipilimumab. The sequence came from a human donor with non-small cell lung cancer who had a complete response to radiotherapy plus ipilimumab. This chain uses TRBV9 with TRBJ1-6; a weak D match, TRBD1 (6 bases). This chain's CDR3 is CASSVEGQINSPLHF. The CDR3 DNA reads TGTGCCAGCAGCGTAGAGGGACAAATTAATTCACCCCTCCACTTT.